The 22 T cell receptor beta chains reported below all come from one sample, sequenced in a study of blood T cells in healthy people across ages. Through a sample-barcoded 5' primer and a J-beta primer mix, a second PCR was run for roughly 7 to 12 cycles. MiXCR was run by TCRdb on the 5' RACE reads, yielding one entry per CDR3 protein. This table holds more than 1.4 million distinct CDR3 sequences, around 42% found once. Sequenced sample: blood. These receptors came from a woman younger than 35 in good health.

The J gene is TRBJ1-2, the V gene TRBV11-2, with a tentative D call TRBD1 (6 bases). Germline loops: CDR1 SGHAT, CDR2 FQNNGV. This CDR3 is 14 amino acids long. The V end was cut by 5 bases, the J end by 8 bases, with 18 bases between. CDR3 DNA sequence: TGTGCCAGCAGCGACATGGGTGGGGGCGACGGCTACACCTTC. Its protein product is CASSDMGGGDGYTF.

This chain connects TRBV7-2 to TRBJ2-5; D perhaps matches TRBD2 (5 bases). This CDR3 spans 15 amino acids. CDR1 and CDR2 (germline): SGHTA, FQGNSA. V was clipped by 4 bases and J by 0 bases, with 12 bases between them. The CDR3 reads CASSSDSLYQETQYF. The CDR3 nucleotides read TGTGCCAGCAGCTCGGACTCCCTGTACCAAGAGACCCAGTACTTC. The variable domain in full, with the rest retrieved from reference TRBV7-2 and TRBJ2-5, is GAGVSQSPSNKVTEKGKDVELRCDPISGHTALYWYRQSLGQGLEFLIYFQGNSAPDKSGLPSDRFSAERTGGSVSTLTIQRTQQEDSAVYLCASSSDSLYQETQYFGPGTRLLVL.

This clonotype was seen more than once but under ten times. The V gene is TRBV11-1, the J gene TRBJ2-5; D remains ambiguous. The CDR3 extends over 15 amino acids. Germline V lookup: CDR1 SGHAT, CDR2 FQDESV (reference sequence). With 1 base removed from V and 0 bases from J, the gap between germline ends came to 9 bases. The CDR3 bases are TGTGCCAGCAGCTTAGGGCCTCAGTACCAAGAGACCCAGTACTTC. It specifies CASSLGPQYQETQYF.

The CDR3 DNA is TGTGCCATCAGTGAGTCGGCCGGCTCCACGGGAAACACCATATATTTT. Protein: CAISESAGSTGNTIYF. The chain has TRBV10-3 and TRBJ1-3; unclear D gene. The CDR3 has 16 residues. Trimming shortened V by 0 bases and J by 4 bases, and 13 bases separated the two germline ends. Germline V gene data show CDR1 as ENHRY and CDR2 as SYGVKD.

V usage is TRBV18 and J usage is TRBJ2-5; no clear D gene. The CDR3 covers 13 residues. The V end was cut by 3 bases, the J end by 3 bases, with 8 bases between. The germline gives CDR1 KGHSH, CDR2 LQKENI. The CDR3 here is CASSPGVKETQYF. DNA of the CDR3: TGTGCCAGCTCACCCGGCGTTAAAGAGACCCAGTACTTC.

This clonotype has more than one count but fewer than ten. In nucleotides, the CDR3 is TGTGCCAGCAGAAACTCCGGGACTAGCCTTAACATTCAGTACTTC. It yields the protein CASRNSGTSLNIQYF. The chain links TRBV27 to TRBJ2-5; 9 nucleotides agree with TRBD2. TRBJ2-4 matches the DNA end more closely, so the J call is doubtful. The CDR3 sequence is 15 residues long. From germline, CDR1 is MNHEY and CDR2 SMNVEV (reference sequence).

This clonotype was observed a few times. A junction boundary mismatches the germline segment, possibly from a read error. DNA of the CDR3: TGTGCCAGCAGCCTAGCGACAGGGCAGAATTCACCCCTCCACTTT. The encoded protein is CASSLATGQNSPLHF. The gene calls are TRBV7-2 and TRBJ1-6; 7 bases agree with TRBD1. Germline V gene lookup returns CDR1 SGHTA and CDR2 FQGNSA. CDR3 length equals 15 residues.

This chain joins TRBV14 and TRBJ2-7; D is unresolved. CDR3 length: 12 amino acids. Germline V CDR1 and CDR2: SGHDN, FVKESK. V was shortened by 3 bases and J by 9 bases, with 12 bases between the two germline ends. CDR3 sequence: CASSQDRVGQYF. For the CDR3, the DNA is TGTGCCAGCAGCCAGGACCGGGTCGGGCAGTACTTC.

The CDR3 DNA reads as TGCAGTGCTCCCCCGACAGGCCGTTACGAGCAGTACTTC. Amino acids: CSAPPTGRYEQYF. The chain carries TRBV20-1 and TRBJ2-4; TRBD1 might be the D (6 bases). The closer fit of TRBJ2-7 to the DNA end suggests the J call may be wrong. Looked up from germline, CDR1 is DFQATT and CDR2 is SNEGSKA (reference sequence). The CDR3 spans 13 residues.

This clonotype was seen only a few times. The V call is TRBV6-6, the J call TRBJ2-1; TRBD2 agrees at 7 bases. The V and J ends lost 6 bases and 6 bases, in that order; junction bases with no gene match: 5. The CDR3 spans 13 residues. Germline CDR1 MNHNY, CDR2 SVGAGI (reference sequence). The CDR3 loop is CASSRGGPNEQFF. The DNA for the CDR3 is TGTGCCAGCAGCCGCGGGGGACCCAATGAGCAGTTCTTC.

In this sample, this clonotype turned up many times. V gene TRBV29-1 combines with J gene TRBJ2-1; TRBD2 matches 12 bases. The CDR3 is 18 amino acids. Trimming removed 0 bases from V and 0 bases from J; junction bases left unmatched: 6. Germline values: CDR1 SQVTM, CDR2 ANQGSEA. The CDR3 is CSVEDPTSGGSSYNEQFF. CDR3 nucleotides: TGCAGCGTTGAAGACCCAACTAGCGGGGGGAGCTCCTACAATGAGCAGTTCTTC.

V gene TRBV12-3 or TRBV12-4 combines with J gene TRBJ2-1; 8 bases line up with TRBD1. Losses at the gene ends were 6 bases for V and 1 base for J; bases not matched to a gene: 8. The CDR3 consists of 16 residues. CDR3 nucleotide sequence: TGTGCCAGCAGCCCAGGACAGGGTCAATCCTACAATGAGCAGTTCTTC. Translation gives CASSPGQGQSYNEQFF.

The gene calls are TRBV7-2 and TRBJ2-5, with a weak D call TRBD2 (6 bases). The CDR3 is 13 amino acids. The germline V gene encodes CDR1 SGHTA and CDR2 FQGNSA. V was trimmed by 0 bases and J by 8 bases, leaving 10 bases between them. The CDR3 loop reads CASSLASSATQYF. In nucleotides, the CDR3 is TGTGCCAGCAGCTTAGCCTCTAGCGCCACCCAGTACTTC.

The CDR3 DNA reads as TGTGCCAGCTCAAGAAACCTGGGACAGGGGACAGATACGCAGTATTTT. It specifies CASSRNLGQGTDTQYF. V usage is TRBV18 and J usage is TRBJ2-3; 10 nucleotides align to TRBD1. Trimming removed 5 bases from V and 3 bases from J; junction bases left unmatched: 8. The CDR3 is 16 residues long. Germline V lookup: CDR1 KGHSH, CDR2 LQKENI.

This clonotype was found a few times. J is TRBJ2-5 and V is TRBV9; no firm D call. Between the trimmed V and J ends, which lost 0 bases and 5 bases, there was a span of 11 bases. There are 14 residues in the CDR3. Germline V CDR1 and CDR2: SGDLS, YYNGEE. This chain's CDR3 is CASSVGYAGETQYF. CDR3 coding DNA: TGTGCCAGCAGCGTAGGTTACGCCGGGGAGACCCAGTACTTC.

The chain's CDR3 is CASSPFEGEDTGELFF. The CDR3 DNA reads TGTGCCAGCAGCCCCTTCGAGGGAGAGGACACCGGGGAGCTGTTTTTT. V is TRBV11-3 and J is TRBJ2-2; D might be TRBD2 (5 bases). The CDR3 loop spans 16 amino acids. V lost 5 bases, J lost 3 bases, and 16 bases lay in between. The germline V gene has CDR1 SGHNT and CDR2 YENEEA.

The sample holds a few counts of this clonotype. V is TRBV29-1 and J is TRBJ2-7; D is uncertain. The length of the CDR3 is 14 residues. The V gene lost 6 bases and the J gene lost 4 bases, with 19 bases spanning the gap. In germline, CDR1 is SQVTM, CDR2 ANQGSEA. The chain's CDR3 is CSVARAMGSYEQYF. DNA for the CDR3: TGCAGCGTCGCCCGCGCCATGGGGTCGTACGAGCAGTACTTC.

This clonotype was observed a few times. This chain joins TRBV5-1 and TRBJ1-5, with 7 bases identical to TRBD1. The length of the CDR3 is 14 residues. Germline CDR1 is SGHRS and CDR2 is YFSETQ. V was clipped by 4 bases and J by 7 bases; unmatched bases: 8. The CDR3 DNA reads as TGCGCCAGCAGCCCCACCACAGGGGACCAGCCCCAGCATTTT. Its protein product is CASSPTTGDQPQHF.

The rearrangement uses TRBV15 and TRBJ2-5, with a weak D call TRBD2 (6 bases). Trimming left V 7 bases short and J 4 bases short, with 16 bases between. Germline assignment: CDR1 LNHNV and CDR2 YYDKDF (reference sequence). The CDR3 covers 14 residues. For the CDR3, the DNA is TGTGCCACCACCCCACCGGGGGAGAGAGAGACCCAGTACTTC. The encoded protein is CATTPPGERETQYF. The complete variable domain, with remaining parts taken from reference TRBV15 and TRBJ2-5, reads DAMVIQNPRYQVTQFGKPVTLSCSQTLNHNVMYWYQQKSSQAPKLLFHYYDKDFNNEADTPDNFQSRRPNTSFCFLDIRSPGLGDTAMYLCATTPPGERETQYFGPGTRLLVL.

The V call is TRBV28, the J call TRBJ2-7, with D possibly matching TRBD2 (5 bases). The CDR3 is 15 residues long. The ends were cut back, 2 bases at V and 4 bases at J, with 15 bases in the middle. Per the germline V gene, CDR1 is MDHEN and CDR2 is SYDVKM. Here the CDR3 DNA reads TGTGCCAGCAGTTTAGGAGGCTCGGGCATATACGAGCAGTACTTC. It codes for CASSLGGSGIYEQYF.

The chain employs TRBV9 and TRBJ2-7, with D uncertain. There are 14 residues in the CDR3. The V and J ends lost 1 base and 7 bases respectively, with 15 bases between them. Germline lookup yields CDR1 SGDLS and CDR2 YYNGEE. The CDR3 sequence is CASSVSILDREQYF. The CDR3 DNA reads TGTGCCAGCAGCGTAAGTATCTTAGACCGGGAGCAGTACTTC.

In its sample, this clonotype was seen a few times. V gene TRBV6-6 combines with J gene TRBJ2-3, with 9 bases matching TRBD2. The CDR3 is 16 residues long. Trimming at V came to 6 bases and at J to 2 bases, leaving 9 bases not matched to a gene. CDR1 MNHNY and CDR2 SVGAGI come from the germline V gene (reference sequence). CDR3 in DNA: TGTGCCAGCAGCTCCGGGACTAGCTTCACCACAGATACGCAGTATTTT. Translating gives CASSSGTSFTTDTQYF.